This passage covers 7 T cell receptor beta chains from one sample sequenced in a study of shared clonotypes between healthy human individuals. Some clones are missing from TCRdb's copy, which holds only in-frame ones; the method was immunoSEQ multiplex PCR. This sample has 2 million to 2.5 million clones, with over 90% found just once. Input material: naive CD4+ T cells from PBMCs. The subset was: CD45RA+ positively selected. The receptors stem from a man aged 18 to 30 in good health. Some clones in this sample may be carry-over from other donors' samples.

The rearrangement joins TRBV11-2 to TRBJ2-1; 8 bases agree with TRBD1. The CDR3 covers 16 residues. J was trimmed by 6 bases and V by 6 bases; bases with no gene match: 13. Germline CDR1 and CDR2: SGHAT and FQNNGV. The CDR3 reads CASRPVTGELGNEQFF. In DNA, the CDR3 is TGTGCCAGCAGACCCGTGACAGGGGAGCTTGGCAATGAGCAGTTCTTC. Looking up the rest from reference TRBV11-2 and TRBJ2-1 gives the full variable domain: EAGVAQSPRYKIIEKRQSVAFWCNPISGHATLYWYQQILGQGPKLLIQFQNNGVVDDSQLPKDRFSAERLKGVDSTLKIQPAKLEDSAVYLCASRPVTGELGNEQFFGPGTRLTVL.

The gene calls are TRBV11-1 and TRBJ2-7; D gene unclear. Germline CDR1 and CDR2: SGHAT and FQDESV (reference sequence). V was cut by 5 bases and J by 6 bases, with 11 bases left in between. This CDR3 is built from 12 residues. CDR3 amino acids: CASSPRVAEQYF. The CDR3 nucleotides read TGTGCCAGCAGCCCTCGGGTAGCCGAGCAGTACTTC.

In this sample, this clone turned up once. J is TRBJ2-3 and V is TRBV6-6; 8 nucleotides align to TRBD1. V shed 7 bases and J 7 bases; nucleotides not matched to a gene: 7. The CDR3 contains 13 residues. Germline V CDR1 and CDR2: MNHNY, SVGAGI (reference sequence). CDR3 sequence: CASKTGAPYTQYF. The CDR3 nucleotides read TGTGCCAGCAAGACAGGGGCGCCTTATACGCAGTATTTT.

This clone was seen only once. This chain connects TRBV29-1 to TRBJ2-3, with 7 bases lining up with TRBD2. Germline CDR1 is SQVTM and CDR2 is ANQGSEA. The trim removed 4 bases at V and 4 bases at J, leaving 11 bases unmatched. The CDR3 is 15 amino acids. The CDR3 coding sequence is TGCAGCGTTGCCGGCGGGGCGGGAGTCTCAGATACGCAGTATTTT. Encoded protein: CSVAGGAGVSDTQYF.

Of note for this clone: This sample also contains other DNA sequences that code for the same CDR3. The V call is TRBV18, the J call TRBJ2-7; TRBD2 is a possible D gene (5 bases). Trimming pared 4 bases from V and 6 bases from J, leaving 10 bases between. The CDR3 sequence is 12 residues long. The germline V gene has CDR1 KGHSH and CDR2 LQKENI. CDR3 residues: CASSLRGSEQYF. The CDR3 region has the DNA TGTGCCAGCTCACTTCGGGGTTCCGAGCAGTACTTC.

V usage is TRBV9 and J usage is TRBJ2-3; 7 bases line up with TRBD2. The V gene end was trimmed by 0 bases and the J gene end by 0 bases; junction bases not matched to a gene: 7. CDR1 is SGDLS, CDR2 YYNGEE, per germline. The CDR3 sequence is 17 residues long. The CDR3 coding sequence is TGTGCCAGCAGCGTAGCTGAGGGTAGCGGGAGCACAGATACGCAGTATTTT. It yields the protein CASSVAEGSGSTDTQYF.

The DNA of the CDR3 is TGTGCCAGCAGTCAGAGTAGTGAGCAGTTCTTC. It translates to CASSQSSEQFF. The chain couples TRBV6-5 to TRBJ2-1; D unclear. The CDR3 is made up of 11 amino acids. Germline assignment: CDR1 MNHEY and CDR2 SVGAGI. V was clipped by 5 bases and J by 9 bases, with 8 bases between them.